This T cell receptor beta chain was identified during a study of T-cell reconstitution after alpha-beta-depleted transplantation in children. Study observations and caveats: Expanded graft clones numbering several hundred reportedly gave rise to alpha-beta T cells about two months after transplant. A year post-transplant, T-cell counts and diversity derived mostly from newly produced T cells.

During its preparation, the TCRbeta library received unique molecular identifiers. TCRdb re-called the PCR reads with MiXCR, one entry per CDR3 protein. The sample has 900,000 or so distinct CDR3 sequences, roughly 15% seen once. The CDR3 has 16 amino acids. The germline V gene encodes CDR1 SGDLS and CDR2 YYNGEE. V shed 4 bases and J 6 bases; nucleotides not matched to a gene: 10. Only a few counts were recorded for this clonotype. Its cognate antigen is unknown. The chain carries TRBV9 and TRBJ2-2, with TRBD1 identical over 9 bases. The specimen comprised PBMCs, mostly from graft donor cells, sampled 360 days after TCRalphabeta/CD19-depleted stem cell transplant. The sequence was obtained from a male patient younger than 18 who had a stem cell transplant for acute lymphoblastic leukemia, so the T cells may come from the graft donor. Here the CDR3 DNA reads TGTGCCAGCAGCCTACAGGGGGCGCTTATGTCCGGGGAGCTGTTTTTT. It yields the protein CASSLQGALMSGELFF.